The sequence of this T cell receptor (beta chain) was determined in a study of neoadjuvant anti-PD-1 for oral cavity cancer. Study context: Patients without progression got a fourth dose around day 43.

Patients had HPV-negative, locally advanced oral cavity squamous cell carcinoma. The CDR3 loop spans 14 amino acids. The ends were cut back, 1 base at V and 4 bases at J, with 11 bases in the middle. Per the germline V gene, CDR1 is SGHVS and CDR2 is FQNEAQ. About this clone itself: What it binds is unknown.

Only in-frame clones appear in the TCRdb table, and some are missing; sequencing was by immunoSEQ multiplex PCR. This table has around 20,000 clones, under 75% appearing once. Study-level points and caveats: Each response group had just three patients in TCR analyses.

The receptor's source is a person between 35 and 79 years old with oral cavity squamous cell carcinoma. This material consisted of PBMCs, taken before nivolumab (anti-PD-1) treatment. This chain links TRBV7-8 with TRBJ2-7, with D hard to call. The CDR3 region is CASSLGSSGYEQYF. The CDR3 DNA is TGTGCCAGCAGCTTAGGGAGTTCAGGATACGAGCAGTACTTC.